This entry describes one T cell receptor beta chain. There are a few counts of this clonotype. Its antigen remains undetermined. No base-level quality is on record; no much larger clone is a single base apart. Libraries were built with RACE. Sequencing was performed on a NextSeq 500. Library preparation attached unique molecular identifiers to individual cDNA molecules for quantitative, reproducible TCR counting. Both TCR alpha and TCR beta chains were sequenced from each blood RNA sample. As for how the authors treated the data: Samples had a median of roughly 98,000 TCRs, with a range from about 23,224 to 700,000. The Decombinator software suite was used to annotate V, J and CDR3 in the TCR reads. To make PS versus PT1 abundance plots, every sample was subsampled to the same number of TCRs (28,000). Expanded TCRs were defined as absent before sensitization and observed at least eight times at the 2-week time point. In TCRdb, the public reads were trimmed at Q25 with fastp and aligned with MiXCR, with productive beta chains retained. Every CDR3 protein is listed once, alongside the most common genes and DNA of its rows. In this record, the V and J calls reflect TCRdb's handling and not the investigators' own analysis. Within this sample are fewer than 400,000 distinct CDR3 sequences, with about 7% of them counted one time only. More than 7% of the sample belongs to the ten largest clones.

This specimen belongs to a study of human T cells and chemical hapten exposure (dated by TCRdb to about 2021). For context, the study as a whole: For sensitization, 2% DPC in acetone was applied to a roughly 2 cm by roughly 2 cm area of upper inner arm skin. Weekly therapeutic DPC doses were additionally applied to the scalp of patients throughout the roughly 26-week study period. Patch testing was performed on the upper back with Finn chambers containing 0.01% DPC, and the patch tests were scored after 6 days according to International Contact Dermatitis Research Group standards. The mostly female patient cohort included alopecia areata with under or over 50% scalp involvement, alopecia totalis and alopecia universalis. Libraries were combined into a pool for sequencing, and differences in TCR yield between samples came mainly from small differences in library volumes within the pool. The study tracked peripheral blood TCR repertoire changes in vivo during primary and secondary sensitization to the hapten diphenylcyclopropenone (DPC) in alopecia patients. Patient blood was sampled pre-sensitization (week 0) and at 2, 6 and about 24 weeks after DPC sensitization. Roughly 30 alopecia patients provided blood for TCR sequencing at one to four time points (pre-sensitization, 2, 6 and 24 weeks). Overall study outcomes, separate from this receptor: DPC sensitization did not change the number of TCRs with a frequency above 1 in 1000, and there was no evidence of changes in global repertoire structure. Because all patients had alopecia, a presumed autoimmune disease, the immune response of the patients might differ from that of healthy individuals. Repeated subsampling changed both the strength of the expansion versus patch-test correlation and the threshold at which that correlation became significant. Expanded TCRs formed significantly more large CDR3 similarity clusters than pre-sensitization or healthy control sets, consistent with antigen-driven responses. Patch test score was positively correlated with the number of PT1 expanded TCRs, with significance at thresholds 8, 16 and 32 but not at 4.

The CDR1 and CDR2 encoded by the germline V gene are SGHVS and FQNEAQ. Measured from the cysteine to the phenylalanine, the CDR3 is 16 residues long. Only the CDR3 DNA stays, 48 bases, in frame from base 1. Trimming accounts for 0 bases at V and 5 bases at J, while the number of junction bases matched to no gene is 5. What the time point label conveys for this sample: patch test 1, 2 weeks after DPC sensitization. Sample treatment or condition, as interpreted from the label and publication: therapeutic diphenylcyclopropenone sensitization with weekly scalp DPC. At each patch-test visit, blood was drawn before the patch test was applied. To be eligible, patients had to be aged 18 to 70, diagnosed with alopecia and judged suitable for DPC therapy, while pregnant patients were excluded. Unfractionated whole blood was collected in Tempus Blood RNA tubes, and total RNA was extracted from that blood.

Material: whole blood, obtained in connection with sensitization to the hapten diphenylcyclopropenone (DPC). The TCR sequence derives from a woman younger than 35 with alopecia areata. Some clones in this sample may be carry-over from other donors' samples. The rearrangement joined TRBV7-8 to TRBJ2-3, with 10 central nucleotides matching TRBD2. At the DNA level, the sequence is TGTGCCAGCAGCTTAGCAAATAGCGGGGGGATAGATACGCAGTATTTT. Its translation is CASSLANSGGIDTQYF.